The 5 T cell receptor beta chains presented below share a single source sample, sequenced in a study of regulatory T cells in long-lasting Graves disease. Libraries of TCR beta came from iRepertoire HTBI primers plus Arm-PCR of CDR3 regions. A single record per CDR3 protein comes from TCRdb applying MiXCR to the multiplex PCR reads. The sample holds fewer than 450,000 distinct CDR3 sequences, around 21% seen once. As to time point: persistent/refractory GD, antithyroid drugs over 5 years with positive TRAb. From RNA extracted from PBMCs, the TCR library was made. Specimen: peripheral blood mononuclear cells (PBMCs), collected when the disease was refractory, from a patient treated with antithyroid drugs. All receptors come from a female donor with Graves disease.

The chain has TRBV3-1 and TRBJ2-5; 12 nucleotides agree with TRBD2. Germline CDR1 and CDR2: LGHDT and YNNKEL (reference sequence). CDR3 length equals 18 residues. Losses at the gene ends were 1 base for V and 2 bases for J; bases not matched to a gene: 8. The CDR3 region has the DNA TGTGCCAGCAGCCAAGTGGTACTAGCGGGAGGCGTACAAGAGACCCAGTACTTC. Protein sequence: CASSQVVLAGGVQETQYF.

This clonotype was seen ten or more times. The chain is built from TRBV11-2 and TRBJ1-1; no definite D call. The CDR3 length is 14 residues. From germline, CDR1 is SGHAT and CDR2 FQNNGV. Trimming left V 0 bases short and J 3 bases short, with 8 bases between. The DNA for the CDR3 is TGTGCCAGCAGCTTAGATGGGTCGTACACTGAAGCTTTCTTT. Translating gives CASSLDGSYTEAFF.

In its sample, this clonotype was seen many times. The genes are TRBV28 and TRBJ2-7, with 8 bases matching TRBD1. This CDR3 comprises 15 residues. Germline-derived CDR1 and CDR2 are MDHEN and SYDVKM. The V segment lost 4 bases and the J segment 6 bases; nucleotides outside the gene matches: 11. CDR3 in DNA: TGTGCCAGCAGTTCCCCCGGACAGGGTAAACGCGAGCAGTACTTC. The encoded protein is CASSSPGQGKREQYF.

The sample holds many counts of this clonotype. The rearrangement uses TRBV12-3 or TRBV12-4 and TRBJ1-2, with D possibly matching TRBD1 (5 bases). The V gene lost 0 bases and the J gene lost 2 bases, with 7 bases spanning the gap. The CDR3 runs 14 residues. The DNA of the CDR3 is TGTGCCAGCAGTTTAGCAGGGGCCAACTATGGCTACACCTTC. This sequence encodes CASSLAGANYGYTF.

The V gene is TRBV6-2 or TRBV6-3, the J gene TRBJ2-1, with D perhaps TRBD2 (7 bases). CDR1 and CDR2 from the germline V gene are MNHEY and SVGEGT. The CDR3 contains 16 residues. V shed 5 bases and J shed 9 bases, with 23 bases lying between them. The CDR3 DNA is TGTGCCAGCAGTCCAACCTACCCGGGGGGCGGGGGTGAGCAGTTCTTC. Translation gives CASSPTYPGGGGEQFF.